The clone carrying this TCR beta chain was seen a few times. The target antigen is unknown. Germline CDR1 is WNHNN and CDR2 is SYGVQD (reference sequence). The CDR3 contains 17 residues. J gave up 6 bases and V 2 bases, and 10 bases lay outside the gene matches. This sample is part of a study of graft-versus-host responses after intestinal transplantation. Generated by immunoSEQ multiplex PCR, the TCRdb table keeps only in-frame clones and is missing some. The sample consists of approximately 90,000 clones, roughly 80% of them appearing once. This chain links TRBV10-1 with TRBJ2-2; TRBD2 matches 9 bases. The sample consisted of unstimulated CD4+ T cells sorted from spleen or lymph node cells, taken before intestinal transplant. This TCR came from a human donor who received an intestinal transplant. This CDR3 is CASSEIGLACKAGELFF. CDR3 nucleotide sequence: TGCGCCAGCAGTGAGATCGGACTAGCGTGTAAGGCCGGGGAGCTGTTTTTT.